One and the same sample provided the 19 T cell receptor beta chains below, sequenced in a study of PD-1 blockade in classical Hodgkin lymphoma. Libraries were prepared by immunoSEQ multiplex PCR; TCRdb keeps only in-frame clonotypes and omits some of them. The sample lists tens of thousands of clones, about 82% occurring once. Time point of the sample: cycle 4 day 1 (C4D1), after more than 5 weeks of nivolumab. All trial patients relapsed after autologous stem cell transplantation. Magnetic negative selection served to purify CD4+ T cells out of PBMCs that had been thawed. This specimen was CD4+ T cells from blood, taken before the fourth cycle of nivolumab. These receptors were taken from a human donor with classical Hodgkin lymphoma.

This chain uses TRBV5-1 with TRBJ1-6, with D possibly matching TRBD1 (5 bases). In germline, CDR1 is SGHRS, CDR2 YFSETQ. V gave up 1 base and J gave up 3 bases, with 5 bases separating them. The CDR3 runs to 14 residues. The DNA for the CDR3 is TGCGCCAGCAGCTTGCAGGGCTATAATTCACCCCTCCACTTT. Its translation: CASSLQGYNSPLHF. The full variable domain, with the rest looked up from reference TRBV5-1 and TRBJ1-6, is KAGVTQTPRYLIKTRGQQVTLSCSPISGHRSVSWYQQTPGQGLQFLFEYFSETQRNKGNFPGRFSGRQFSNSRSEMNVSTLELGDSALYLCASSLQGYNSPLHFGNGTRLTVT.

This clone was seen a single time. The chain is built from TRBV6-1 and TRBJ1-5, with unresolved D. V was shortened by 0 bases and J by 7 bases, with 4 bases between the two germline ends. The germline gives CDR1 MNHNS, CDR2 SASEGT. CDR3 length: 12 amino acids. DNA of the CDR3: TGTGCCAGCAGTGAAGCCTTCCAGCCCCAGCATTTT. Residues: CASSEAFQPQHF.

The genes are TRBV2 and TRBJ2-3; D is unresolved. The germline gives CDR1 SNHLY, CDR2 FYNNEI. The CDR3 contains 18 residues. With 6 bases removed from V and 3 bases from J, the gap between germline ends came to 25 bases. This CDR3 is CASRKYRAPKLGTDTQYF. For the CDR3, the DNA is TGTGCCAGCAGAAAATACAGAGCCCCCAAGCTGGGGACAGATACGCAGTATTTT. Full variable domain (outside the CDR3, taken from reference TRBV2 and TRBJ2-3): EPEVTQTPSHQVTQMGQEVILRCVPISNHLYFYWYRQILGQKVEFLVSFYNNEISEKSEIFDDQFSVERPDGSNFTLKIRSTKLEDSAMYFCASRKYRAPKLGTDTQYFGPGTRLTVL.

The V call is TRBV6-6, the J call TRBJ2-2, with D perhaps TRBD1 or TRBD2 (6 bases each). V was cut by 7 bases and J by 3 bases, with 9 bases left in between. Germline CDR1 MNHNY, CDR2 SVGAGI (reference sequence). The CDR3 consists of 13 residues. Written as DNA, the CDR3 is TGTGCCAGCATTAGGGGGGACACCGGGGAGCTGTTTTTT. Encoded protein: CASIRGDTGELFF.

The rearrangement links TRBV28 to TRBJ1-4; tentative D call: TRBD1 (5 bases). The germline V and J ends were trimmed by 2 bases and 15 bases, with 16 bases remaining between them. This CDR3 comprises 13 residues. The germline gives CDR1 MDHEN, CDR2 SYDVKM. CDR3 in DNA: TGTGCCAGCAGTTTACCCCAGGGTCGGATGTTGTTTTTT. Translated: CASSLPQGRMLFF.

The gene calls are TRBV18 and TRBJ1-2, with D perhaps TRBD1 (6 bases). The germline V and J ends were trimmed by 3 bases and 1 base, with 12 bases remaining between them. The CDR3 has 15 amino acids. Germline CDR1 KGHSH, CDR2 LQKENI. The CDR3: CASSPGQSVNYGYTF. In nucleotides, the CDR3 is TGTGCCAGCTCACCCGGACAGAGCGTTAACTATGGCTACACCTTC.

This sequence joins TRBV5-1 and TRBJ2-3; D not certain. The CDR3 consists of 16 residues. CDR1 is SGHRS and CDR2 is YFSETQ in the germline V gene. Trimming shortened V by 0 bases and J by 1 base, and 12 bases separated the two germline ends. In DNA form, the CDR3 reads TGCGCCAGCAGCTTGGCCTTTGGCGGTGGCACAGATACGCAGTATTTT. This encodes CASSLAFGGGTDTQYF. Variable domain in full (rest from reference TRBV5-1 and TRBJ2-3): KAGVTQTPRYLIKTRGQQVTLSCSPISGHRSVSWYQQTPGQGLQFLFEYFSETQRNKGNFPGRFSGRQFSNSRSEMNVSTLELGDSALYLCASSLAFGGGTDTQYFGPGTRLTVL.

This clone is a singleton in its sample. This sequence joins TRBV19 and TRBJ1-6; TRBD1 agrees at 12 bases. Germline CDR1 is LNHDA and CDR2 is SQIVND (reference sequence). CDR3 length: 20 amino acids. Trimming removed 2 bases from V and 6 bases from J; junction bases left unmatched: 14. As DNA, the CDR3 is TGTGCCAGTAGTATAACCGCGGGGACAGGGGGCCCGTCAGTTAATTCACCCCTCCACTTT. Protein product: CASSITAGTGGPSVNSPLHF. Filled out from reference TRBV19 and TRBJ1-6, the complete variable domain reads DGGITQSPKYLFRKEGQNVTLSCEQNLNHDAMYWYRQDPGQGLRLIYYSQIVNDFQKGDIAEGYSVSREKKESFPLTVTSAQKNPTAFYLCASSITAGTGGPSVNSPLHFGNGTRLTVT.

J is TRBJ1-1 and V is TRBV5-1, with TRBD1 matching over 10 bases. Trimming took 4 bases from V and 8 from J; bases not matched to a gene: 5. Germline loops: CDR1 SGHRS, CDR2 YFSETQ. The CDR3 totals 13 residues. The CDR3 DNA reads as TGCGCCAGCAGCCCCCGGACAGGGGGAGAAGCTTTCTTT. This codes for CASSPRTGGEAFF.

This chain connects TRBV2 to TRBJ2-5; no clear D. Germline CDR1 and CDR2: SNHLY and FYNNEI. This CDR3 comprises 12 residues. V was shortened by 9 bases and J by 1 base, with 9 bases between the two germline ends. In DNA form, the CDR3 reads TGTGCCAGGTCACAGTCCCAAGAGACCCAGTACTTC. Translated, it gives CARSQSQETQYF. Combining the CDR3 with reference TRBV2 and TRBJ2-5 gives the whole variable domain EPEVTQTPSHQVTQMGQEVILRCVPISNHLYFYWYRQILGQKVEFLVSFYNNEISEKSEIFDDQFSVERPDGSNFTLKIRSTKLEDSAMYFCARSQSQETQYFGPGTRLLVL.

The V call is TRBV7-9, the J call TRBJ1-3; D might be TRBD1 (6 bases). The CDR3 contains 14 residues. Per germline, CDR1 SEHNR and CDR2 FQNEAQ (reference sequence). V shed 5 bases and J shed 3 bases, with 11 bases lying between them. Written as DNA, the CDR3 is TGTGCCAGCAGCCCATCAGGGGTTGGAAACACCATATATTTT. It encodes CASSPSGVGNTIYF.

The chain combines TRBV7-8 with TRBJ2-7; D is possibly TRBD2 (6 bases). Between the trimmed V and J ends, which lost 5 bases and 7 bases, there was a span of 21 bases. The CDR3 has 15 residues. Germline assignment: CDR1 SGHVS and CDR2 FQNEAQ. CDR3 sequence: CASSLSGSGAWEQYF. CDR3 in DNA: TGTGCCAGCAGCCTATCTGGCTCGGGAGCTTGGGAGCAGTACTTC.

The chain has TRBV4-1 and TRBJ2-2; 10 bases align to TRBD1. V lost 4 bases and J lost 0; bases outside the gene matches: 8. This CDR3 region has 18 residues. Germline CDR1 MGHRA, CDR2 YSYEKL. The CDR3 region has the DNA TGCGCCAGCAGCCGCCGACAGGGGGCTTCCCCGAACACCGGGGAGCTGTTTTTT. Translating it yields CASSRRQGASPNTGELFF.

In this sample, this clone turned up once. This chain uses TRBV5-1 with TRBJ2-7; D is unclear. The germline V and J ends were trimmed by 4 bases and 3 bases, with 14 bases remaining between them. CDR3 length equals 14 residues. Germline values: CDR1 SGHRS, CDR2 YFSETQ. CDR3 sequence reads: CASSDQGPSYEQYF. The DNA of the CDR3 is TGCGCCAGCAGCGACCAAGGACCTAGCTACGAGCAGTACTTC.

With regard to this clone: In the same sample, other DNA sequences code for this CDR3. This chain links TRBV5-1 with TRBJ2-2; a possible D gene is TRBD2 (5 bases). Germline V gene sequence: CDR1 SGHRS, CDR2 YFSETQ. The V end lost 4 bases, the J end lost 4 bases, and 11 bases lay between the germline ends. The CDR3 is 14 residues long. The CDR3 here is CASSPAGSTGELFF. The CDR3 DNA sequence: TGCGCCAGCAGCCCGGCGGGCTCCACCGGGGAGCTGTTTTTT.

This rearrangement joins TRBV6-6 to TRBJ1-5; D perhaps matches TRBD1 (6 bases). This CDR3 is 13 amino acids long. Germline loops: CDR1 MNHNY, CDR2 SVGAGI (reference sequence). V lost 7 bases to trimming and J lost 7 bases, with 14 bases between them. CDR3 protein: CASNREVLQPQHF. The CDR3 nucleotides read TGTGCCAGCAACAGGGAAGTGTTACAGCCCCAGCATTTT.

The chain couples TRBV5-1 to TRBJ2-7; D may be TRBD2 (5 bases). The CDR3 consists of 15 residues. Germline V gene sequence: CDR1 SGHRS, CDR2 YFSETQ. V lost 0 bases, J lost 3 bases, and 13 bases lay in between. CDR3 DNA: TGCGCCAGCAGCTTGGCGGGGTCAGGCGTCTACGAGCAGTACTTC. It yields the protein CASSLAGSGVYEQYF.

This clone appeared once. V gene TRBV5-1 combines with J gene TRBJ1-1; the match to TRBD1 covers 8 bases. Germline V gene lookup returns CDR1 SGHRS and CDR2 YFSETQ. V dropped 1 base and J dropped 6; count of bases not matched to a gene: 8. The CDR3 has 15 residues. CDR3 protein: CASSLFRGPSAEAFF. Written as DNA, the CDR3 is TGCGCCAGCAGCTTGTTCAGGGGGCCATCGGCTGAAGCTTTCTTT.

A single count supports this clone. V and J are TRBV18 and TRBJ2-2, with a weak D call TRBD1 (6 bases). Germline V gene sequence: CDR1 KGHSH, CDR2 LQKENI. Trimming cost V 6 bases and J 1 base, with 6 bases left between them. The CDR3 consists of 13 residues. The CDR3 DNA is TGTGCCAGCTCGACAGGGAACACCGGGGAGCTGTTTTTT. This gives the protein CASSTGNTGELFF.